The 31 T cell receptor beta chains reported below all come from one sample, sequenced in a study of Graves' ophthalmopathy and Graves' hyperthyroidism. The authors amplified TCR beta CDR3 regions from RNA transcripts. HTBI primers primed a first-round RT-PCR, and a second-round multiplex PCR followed. A single record per CDR3 protein comes from TCRdb applying MiXCR to the multiplex PCR reads. The profile covers approximately 480,000 distinct CDR3 sequences, with approximately 15% appearing a single time and over 8% taken by the ten largest. Sequenced: blood. These receptors were taken from a woman aged 25 to 45 with Graves' ophthalmopathy.

This clonotype came up many times. The chain couples TRBV7-3 to TRBJ2-5; D uncertain. Germline V gene lookup returns CDR1 SGHTA and CDR2 FQGTGA. CDR3 length equals 13 residues. Trimming cost V 5 bases and J 2 bases, with 9 bases left between them. In DNA form, the CDR3 reads TGTGCCAGCAGCCGATCGACTCAAGAGACCCAGTACTTC. Protein product: CASSRSTQETQYF.

Details on this clonotype: The junction departs from germline at one end; a sequencing error may be responsible. J is TRBJ1-1 and V is TRBV6-1, with D perhaps TRBD1 (6 bases). From germline, CDR1 is MNHNS and CDR2 SASEGT. This CDR3 region has 12 residues. This chain's CDR3 is CASIEQGTEAFF. Written as DNA, the CDR3 is TGTGCCAGCATTGAACAGGGCACTGAAGCTTTCTTT.

This clonotype was recorded at least ten times. J is TRBJ1-2 and V is TRBV28, with 9 bases aligning to TRBD1. Germline V CDR1 and CDR2: MDHEN, SYDVKM. The CDR3 consists of 16 residues. V was clipped by 7 bases and J by 2 bases; unmatched bases: 11. The CDR3: CASKTVTGGRNYGYTF. The CDR3 region has the DNA TGTGCCAGCAAAACCGTAACAGGGGGCAGGAACTATGGCTACACCTTC.

The chain couples TRBV9 to TRBJ2-5; D possibly corresponds to TRBD2 (5 bases). CDR1 is SGDLS, CDR2 YYNGEE, per germline. The V end lost 4 bases, the J end lost 6 bases, and 16 bases lay between the germline ends. This CDR3 region has 14 residues. The CDR3 reads CASSPTTTSQTQYF. CDR3 in DNA: TGTGCCAGCAGCCCGACGACTACCTCCCAGACCCAGTACTTC.

At least ten counts were recorded for this clonotype. This rearrangement joins TRBV6-1 to TRBJ2-2; 7 bases agree with TRBD2. J gave up 0 bases and V 5 bases, and 0 bases lay outside the gene matches. Germline loops: CDR1 MNHNS, CDR2 SASEGT. The CDR3 covers 14 residues. CDR3 loop: CASSSGANTGELFF. The CDR3 DNA follows: TGTGCCAGCAGTAGCGGGGCGAACACCGGGGAGCTGTTTTTT.

In DNA form, the CDR3 reads TGTGCCAGCAGGTTGGGACAGGGGATGGCTGAAGCTTTCTTT. Its protein is CASRLGQGMAEAFF. The chain uses TRBV6-1 and TRBJ1-1, with TRBD1 identical over 10 bases. This CDR3 is 14 amino acids long. The ends lost 6 bases at V and 6 bases at J; junction bases unmatched: 7. Germline V gives CDR1 MNHNS, CDR2 SASEGT.

This clonotype was picked up many times. V and J are TRBV12-3 or TRBV12-4 and TRBJ1-2; TRBD1 might be the D (5 bases). V was shortened by 5 bases and J by 0 bases, with 19 bases between the two germline ends. The CDR3 is 17 amino acids. The CDR3 nucleotides read TGTGCCAGCAGTCCCATGGGGACGACACCTTCTAACTATGGCTACACCTTC. Translated: CASSPMGTTPSNYGYTF.

CDR3 amino acids: CASSLAPGLAGAGETQYF. CDR3 nucleotides: TGTGCCAGCAGCTTGGCCCCGGGACTAGCGGGGGCGGGGGAGACCCAGTACTTC. V usage is TRBV5-4 and J usage is TRBJ2-5; 14 positions match TRBD2. The CDR3 runs 18 residues. Germline CDR1 reads SGHNT; CDR2 reads YYREEE (reference sequence). The ends lost 0 bases at V and 5 bases at J; junction bases unmatched: 9.

Many counts were recorded for this clonotype. V usage is TRBV6-1 and J usage is TRBJ2-7, with D tentatively TRBD1 (6 bases). The length of the CDR3 is 13 residues. V lost 8 bases and J lost 11, with 22 bases in between. Germline lookup yields CDR1 MNHNS and CDR2 SASEGT. The CDR3 coding sequence is TGTGCCAGCCTCATCCTTGCTCCACACAGGGAGTACTTC. This codes for CASLILAPHREYF.

This clonotype was found many times. The chain couples TRBV28 to TRBJ2-7; D is possibly TRBD1 (5 bases). Germline-derived CDR1 and CDR2 are MDHEN and SYDVKM. The CDR3 runs 15 residues. Trimming stripped 4 bases from V and 1 base from J, with 14 bases between. For the CDR3, the DNA is TGTGCCAGCAGTTCCGGCGGCCAGGGATCCTACGAGCAGTACTTC. Protein product: CASSSGGQGSYEQYF.

This clonotype was counted at least ten times. The gene calls are TRBV5-1 and TRBJ1-3; D gene ambiguous. The CDR3 spans 17 residues. The germline V gene encodes CDR1 SGHRS and CDR2 YFSETQ. Trimming left V 3 bases short and J 1 base short, with 17 bases between. CDR3: CASSSPPRRISGNTIYF. DNA for the CDR3: TGCGCCAGCAGCTCTCCCCCGCGGAGGATTTCTGGAAACACCATATATTTT.

V and J are TRBV30 and TRBJ2-7; 9 bases map to TRBD1. Germline assignment: CDR1 GTSNPN and CDR2 SVGIG (reference sequence). This CDR3 comprises 14 residues. V trimming: 5 bases; J trimming: 2 bases; junction bases outside the gene matches: 7. In DNA, the CDR3 is TGTGCCTGGGACTCCGGGACAGGGCCCTACGAGCAGTACTTC. It codes for CAWDSGTGPYEQYF.

This clonotype was counted many times. The chain is built from TRBV27 and TRBJ2-7; 14 positions match TRBD2. CDR1 and CDR2 (germline): MNHEY, SMNVEV (reference sequence). This CDR3 comprises 14 residues. J gave up 7 bases and V 5 bases, and 4 bases lay outside the gene matches. This CDR3 reads CASSPGLAGAEQYF. The CDR3, as DNA: TGTGCCAGCAGTCCGGGACTAGCGGGGGCTGAGCAGTACTTC.

This clonotype has a count of ten or more. CDR3 region: CASSANRALGYGYTF. The CDR3 DNA sequence: TGTGCCAGTAGTGCCAACAGGGCGCTGGGCTATGGCTACACCTTC. V gene TRBV19 combines with J gene TRBJ1-2; D is perhaps TRBD1 (6 bases). Germline V gives CDR1 LNHDA, CDR2 SQIVND (reference sequence). The CDR3 is 15 residues long. Between the trimmed V and J ends, which lost 5 bases and 4 bases, there was a span of 17 bases.

The chain combines TRBV6-1 with TRBJ1-1; D not certain. CDR1 MNHNS and CDR2 SASEGT come from the germline V gene. The CDR3 totals 13 residues. Trimming cost V 2 bases and J 5 bases, with 9 bases left between them. CDR3 residues: CASSESFGTEAFF. In DNA form, the CDR3 reads TGTGCCAGCAGTGAATCTTTCGGGACTGAAGCTTTCTTT.

This clonotype has ten or more counts. The chain is built from TRBV6-5 and TRBJ2-7; 8 bases align to TRBD1. The CDR3 runs to 17 residues. V shed 5 bases, J shed 0 bases, and the junction held 12 bases outside the gene matches. Germline lookup yields CDR1 MNHEY and CDR2 SVGAGI. DNA for the CDR3: TGTGCCAGCAGTCCCGAAAACAGGGGGTCCTTCTCCTACGAGCAGTACTTC. It encodes CASSPENRGSFSYEQYF.

The chain uses TRBV5-1 and TRBJ2-5; no reliable D call. Trimming removed 4 bases at V and 2 bases at J, with 15 bases between. The CDR3 contains 15 residues. Germline CDR1 is SGHRS and CDR2 is YFSETQ. CDR3 loop: CASSKLGPLQETQYF. In DNA, the CDR3 is TGCGCCAGCAGCAAGCTTGGGCCATTACAAGAGACCCAGTACTTC.

On this clonotype: It may be a read error: a sequence one base away is much more abundant. This chain uses TRBV29-1 with TRBJ1-1; D is possibly TRBD1 (5 bases). The germline V gene encodes CDR1 SQVTM and CDR2 ANQGSEA. This CDR3 has 13 amino acids. The V end was cut by 8 bases, the J end by 2 bases, with 15 bases between. The chain's CDR3 is CSIVGGSNTEAFF. CDR3 in DNA: TGCAGCATCGTTGGGGGTTCTAACACTGAAGCTTTCTTT.

This clonotype was recorded many times. The chain has TRBV2 and TRBJ1-6; possibly TRBD1 for D (6 bases). Germline CDR1 is SNHLY and CDR2 is FYNNEI. CDR3 length: 14 amino acids. V lost 6 bases and J 9 bases, leaving 15 bases between the germline ends. The CDR3 here is CASRPSGESSPLHF. The CDR3 nucleotides are TGTGCCAGCAGGCCCTCAGGGGAGAGTTCACCCCTCCACTTT.

The genes are TRBV5-1 and TRBJ1-1; TRBD1 is a possible D gene (6 bases). Trimming shortened V by 4 bases and J by 3 bases, and 13 bases separated the two germline ends. There are 14 residues in the CDR3. Germline V gene sequence: CDR1 SGHRS, CDR2 YFSETQ. In DNA, the CDR3 is TGCGCCAGCAGCGCACGCAGGGGAGACACTGAAGCTTTCTTT. Its translation: CASSARRGDTEAFF.

This clonotype was recorded at least ten times. The rearrangement links TRBV7-6 to TRBJ2-7; unclear D gene. The germline V gene encodes CDR1 SGHVS and CDR2 FNYEAQ. The CDR3 contains 14 residues. The V gene lost 0 bases and the J gene lost 2 bases, with 8 bases spanning the gap. DNA for the CDR3: TGTGCCAGCAGCTTAGCGAGTGCAGCCTACGAGCAGTACTTC. Amino acid sequence: CASSLASAAYEQYF.

This clonotype appeared many times. The chain couples TRBV6-5 to TRBJ2-2; D may be TRBD1 (6 bases). CDR1 MNHEY and CDR2 SVGAGI come from the germline V gene. Trimming pared 7 bases from V and 5 bases from J, leaving 11 bases between. CDR3 length: 13 residues. In DNA, the CDR3 is TGTGCCAGCACCCCCCAGGGGACCGGGGAGCTGTTTTTT. It yields the protein CASTPQGTGELFF.

The chain is built from TRBV4-2 and TRBJ1-6, with D maybe TRBD1 (5 bases). Germline V lookup: CDR1 LGHNA, CDR2 YNFKEQ. This CDR3 is 18 amino acids long. V was clipped by 4 bases and J by 7 bases, with 23 bases between them. CDR3 coding DNA: TGTGCCAGCAGCCTTAACTCTCTTGGGGGGGTCGGGAATTCACCCCTCCACTTT. Encoded protein: CASSLNSLGGVGNSPLHF.

This clonotype was counted ten times or more. This rearrangement joins TRBV12-3 or TRBV12-4 to TRBJ1-2; no definite D call. The CDR3 has 13 residues. V shed 6 bases and J shed 8 bases, with 16 bases lying between them. In DNA, the CDR3 is TGTGCCAGCAGCCCACCGGGGTCGGGCGGCTACACCTTC. Protein sequence: CASSPPGSGGYTF.

At least ten counts were recorded for this clonotype. The chain recombines TRBV20-1 with TRBJ2-7; tentatively, D is TRBD2 (7 bases). Germline CDR1 is DFQATT and CDR2 is SNEGSKA (reference sequence). The CDR3 contains 14 residues. V was pared by 0 bases and J by 3 bases, with 12 bases between. CDR3 region: CSARDRGGGYEQYF. In nucleotides, the CDR3 is TGCAGTGCTAGAGATCGAGGGGGGGGCTACGAGCAGTACTTC.

This clonotype was seen many times. This chain links TRBV5-1 with TRBJ2-7, with D perhaps being TRBD1 or TRBD2 (6 bases each). The CDR3 runs 16 residues. Germline CDR1 and CDR2: SGHRS and YFSETQ. V shed 0 bases and J shed 3 bases, with 16 bases lying between them. The CDR3 loop is CASSLEGGRTHYEQYF. Here the CDR3 DNA reads TGCGCCAGCAGCTTGGAGGGGGGCAGGACCCACTACGAGCAGTACTTC. Looking up the rest from reference TRBV5-1 and TRBJ2-7 gives the full variable domain: KAGVTQTPRYLIKTRGQQVTLSCSPISGHRSVSWYQQTPGQGLQFLFEYFSETQRNKGNFPGRFSGRQFSNSRSEMNVSTLELGDSALYLCASSLEGGRTHYEQYFGPGTRLTVT.

The chain is built from TRBV28 and TRBJ2-7; D may match TRBD1 or TRBD2 (5 bases each). Between the trimmed V and J ends, which lost 7 bases and 3 bases, there was a span of 22 bases. The CDR3 is 16 residues long. From germline, CDR1 is MDHEN and CDR2 SYDVKM. The CDR3 reads CASTSRRGRQIYEQYF. The CDR3 bases are TGTGCCAGCACTTCCCGCCGGGGACGGCAAATCTACGAGCAGTACTTC.

This clonotype was seen at least ten times. The chain uses TRBV6-1 and TRBJ1-6; D is unclear. This CDR3 has 14 amino acids. Deletions cut 6 bases from V and 9 bases from J, with 15 bases between. From germline, CDR1 is MNHNS and CDR2 SASEGT. The DNA for the CDR3 is TGTGCCAGCAGCTTCGACGGGAGAGGTTCACCCCTCCACTTT. This sequence encodes CASSFDGRGSPLHF.

This clonotype was picked up many times. The rearrangement joins TRBV6-1 to TRBJ1-6, with TRBD1 as a possible D gene (6 bases). This CDR3 spans 13 amino acids. V lost 7 bases, J lost 10 bases, and 14 bases lay in between. Germline values: CDR1 MNHNS, CDR2 SASEGT. Here the CDR3 DNA reads TGTGCCAGCACCAAGGACAGTGGCTCACCCCTCCACTTT. Translating gives CASTKDSGSPLHF.

This clonotype was seen at least ten times. This sequence joins TRBV20-1 and TRBJ1-5; 12 bases are shared with TRBD1. The V gene's germline CDR1 is DFQATT and CDR2 SNEGSKA (reference sequence). The CDR3 has 16 amino acids. J lost 5 bases, V lost 3 bases, and 8 bases had no gene match. CDR3 residues: CSASGGQGAIHQPQHF. The CDR3 DNA sequence: TGCAGTGCTAGCGGGGGACAGGGGGCAATCCATCAGCCCCAGCATTTT.

Only a few counts were recorded for this clonotype. The chain combines TRBV5-5 with TRBJ1-1; D remains ambiguous. The germline gives CDR1 SGHKS, CDR2 YYEKEE (reference sequence). The CDR3 covers 16 residues. Trimming took 0 bases from V and 5 from J, leaving 17 bases between them. The CDR3 here is CASSLGHSFRGTEAFF. The CDR3 DNA sequence: TGTGCCAGCAGCTTGGGTCATTCTTTCCGGGGAACTGAAGCTTTCTTT.